The clone carrying this TCR beta chain has only a few counts. The antigen is not known. Data came from immunoSEQ multiplex PCR; TCRdb stores just in-frame clones and leaves some out. The sample lists tens of thousands of clones; over 75% were seen once. Single viable CD3+CD4+CD8-CD45RO+ cells were sorted as the memory CD4+ T cells. This entry comes from a study of memory CD4+ T cells and cytomegalovirus serostatus. On the study more broadly: Donors were healthy Belgian adults, several CMV seropositive and 20 to 30 seronegative. Study conclusions and caveats: Each of approximately 70 CMV-associated TCRbeta sequences occurred in one to five individuals. Suggested: most of the CMV-linked TCR signature lies in CD4+ memory cells.

Germline V gene lookup returns CDR1 SGHNT and CDR2 YYREEE (reference sequence). The CDR3 consists of 12 residues. Trimming at V came to 4 bases and at J to 12 bases, leaving 8 bases not matched to a gene. The receptor was isolated from an adult in good health and CMV-seronegative. Sample: memory CD4+ T cells from blood. The J gene is TRBJ1-2, the V gene TRBV5-4, with 8 bases matching TRBD1. The CDR3 DNA reads as TGTGCCAGCAGCGAGCTTACAGGGGGACACACCTTC. Protein sequence: CASSELTGGHTF. Drawing the rest from reference TRBV5-4 and TRBJ1-2, the complete variable domain is ETGVTQSPTHLIKTRGQQVTLRCSSQSGHNTVSWYQQALGQGPQFIFQYYREEENGRGNFPPRFSGLQFPNYSSELNVNALELDDSALYLCASSELTGGHTFGSGTRLTVV.